This T cell receptor (beta chain) was recovered during a study of cytomegalovirus exposure and HLA in healthy donors. This clone was recorded only once. Its matching antigen is unknown. Study-level results: An analysis was carried out later, and it reportedly showed fewer N-insertions in an Asian-associated ancestry cluster than the roughly 700-donor mean. The authors reported that TCR beta sequences could predict HLA-A and HLA-B alleles. These predictions were accurate for most subjects in the first cohort. In a later analysis, V- and J-gene trimming of beta chains associated with a DCLRE1C missense variant, replicated independently.

PCR amplification relied on 60 Vbeta primers (plus 13 Jbeta primers). As handled by the study authors: Later work found roughly 80 million unique TCR beta chains, with approximately 12 million shared. Profiled with immunoSEQ multiplex PCR; TCRdb holds only in-frame clones, not every one. V, J and clone size reflect that table, while D and trimming were determined from the DNA. The data contain 150,000 to 200,000 clones, 60% to 80% of them seen just once; the ten biggest clones take up over 13%. V lost 2 bases, J lost 6 bases, and 4 bases lay in between. The CDR3 loop spans 11 amino acids. From germline, CDR1 is MNHEY and CDR2 SVGAGI.

This sequence joins TRBV6-5 and TRBJ1-1, with unresolved D. This sequence originates from a man in his fifties or sixties in good health and CMV-seropositive. The sequencing input was PBMCs. The CDR3 spells CASSYGPEAFF. The CDR3 bases are TGTGCCAGCAGTTACGGGCCTGAAGCTTTCTTT.